This TCR beta chain was sequenced for a study of technical replicates of blood from a few donors. Germline CDR1 and CDR2: SGHVS and FQNEAQ. The CDR3 is 15 amino acids. J lost 6 bases, V lost 5 bases, and 8 bases had no gene match. This table comes from immunoSEQ multiplex PCR, and its TCRdb copy is limited to in-frame clones, with some not included. Altogether more than 90,000 clones are present, roughly 95% being singletons, with the ten largest covering about 0.24%. Sequences were obtained from T cells isolated from PBMCs. This chain connects TRBV7-8 to TRBJ1-5; 9 bases are shared with TRBD1. This sequence was found in a human donor in good health. The CDR3 loop is CASSRGQGTSQPQHF. The CDR3 DNA reads TGTGCCAGCAGCCGAGGACAGGGGACTAGTCAGCCCCAGCATTTT. Full variable domain (rest looked up from reference TRBV7-8 and TRBJ1-5): GAGVSQSPRYKVAKRGQDVALRCDPISGHVSLFWYQQALGQGPEFLTYFQNEAQLDKSGLPSDRFFAERPEGSVSTLKIQRTQQEDSAVYLCASSRGQGTSQPQHFGDGTRLSIL.